These T cell receptor beta chains were read from a single sample in a study of blood T cell repertoires in COVID-19. Clones were read by immunoSEQ multiplex PCR, and TCRdb kept only the in-frame ones, dropping some. Of more than 300,000 clones in the sample, 90% to 95% were seen once. The sequenced material came from PBMCs or T cells enriched from blood (not recorded which). The receptor set was obtained from a woman in her twenties or thirties who had been exposed to COVID-19. The CDR3 runs from the conserved cysteine through the conserved F or W. A D gene is named only where the DNA matches it firmly. Clone size is not always given. Where it is, it says once, few, many or a class for expanded clones.

j_call d_call v_call clone_size cdr3_aa cdr3_nt
TRBJ1-5 - TRBV4-1 - CASSQESRVPSHGGNQPQHF TGCGCCAGCAGCCAAGAAAGCAGGGTTCCGTCCCATGGGGGCAATCAGCCCCAGCATTTT
TRBJ2-7 TRBD2 TRBV19 few CASSIRGGGYEQYF TGTGCCAGTAGTATCCGGGGGGGAGGCTACGAGCAGTACTTC
TRBJ2-3 TRBD2 TRBV6-6 - CASRRPTSDKRGDTQYF TGTGCCAGCAGACGACCGACTAGCGACAAACGGGGAGATACGCAGTATTTT
TRBJ1-3 - TRBV5-1 - CASSPSRGGTGNTIYF TGCGCCAGCAGCCCCTCTAGGGGTGGCACTGGAAACACCATATATTTT
TRBJ1-1 - TRBV9 - CASSGTWTEAFF TGTGCCAGCAGCGGGACTTGGACTGAAGCTTTCTTT
TRBJ1-5 - TRBV19 once CASRLGGRNQPQHF TGTGCCAGTAGGCTGGGGGGGCGCAATCAGCCCCAGCATTTT
TRBJ2-3 TRBD2 TRBV27 - CASRLAGGTDTQYF TGTGCCAGCAGGCTAGCGGGAGGCACAGATACGCAGTATTTT
TRBJ2-1 TRBD1 TRBV6-5 - CASSLTGDSYNEQFF TGTGCCAGCAGTTTGACAGGGGACTCCTACAATGAGCAGTTCTTC
TRBJ1-2 - TRBV5-1 - CASSVTGTAPYGYTF TGCGCCAGCAGCGTAACCGGGACTGCACCCTATGGCTACACCTTC
TRBJ1-3 TRBD1 TRBV6-4 - CASLTGGGNTIYF TGTGCCAGTCTGACAGGGGGCGGAAACACCATATATTTT
TRBJ2-5 TRBD2 TRBV5-6 - CASSLGSGGASVQETQYF TGTGCCAGCAGCTTGGGTAGCGGGGGAGCCTCGGTACAAGAGACCCAGTACTTC
TRBJ1-1 - TRBV27 - CASSLRGANTEAFF TGTGCCAGCAGTTTAAGGGGTGCGAACACTGAAGCTTTCTTT
TRBJ1-5 - TRBV6-6 few CASSYGGGFSNQPQHF TGTGCCAGCAGTTACGGCGGGGGCTTCAGCAATCAGCCCCAGCATTTT
TRBJ2-1 - TRBV5-1 - CASSLYGVDEQFF TGCGCCAGCAGCTTATATGGAGTCGATGAGCAGTTCTTC
TRBJ2-3 - TRBV4-1 - CASSPGVRWTDTQYF TGCGCCAGCAGCCCAGGGGTGCGATGGACAGATACGCAGTATTTT
TRBJ2-1 TRBD1 TRBV6-5 - CASSPAGTGANEQFF TGTGCCAGCAGTCCTGCCGGGACAGGGGCTAATGAGCAGTTCTTC
TRBJ2-3 - TRBV4-1 - CASSQKGLAPDTQYF TGCGCCAGCAGCCAAAAGGGGCTGGCCCCAGATACGCAGTATTTT
TRBJ2-3 TRBD2 TRBV5-1 - CASSYSGTSGDTQYF TGCGCCAGCAGCTACTCCGGGACTAGCGGAGATACGCAGTATTTT
TRBJ2-5 TRBD1 TRBV27 - CASSSHWDREETQYF TGTGCCAGCAGTTCCCACTGGGACAGGGAAGAGACCCAGTACTTC
TRBJ2-1 TRBD2 TRBV6-4 few CASSGTSGANEQFF TGTGCCAGCAGTGGGACTAGCGGGGCTAATGAGCAGTTCTTC
TRBJ1-1 - TRBV30 - CAWRVTGNTEAFF TGTGCCTGGAGGGTGACAGGAAACACTGAAGCTTTCTTT
TRBJ1-1 - TRBV29-1 - CSVVGPSNTEAFF TGCAGCGTTGTCGGTCCGTCCAACACTGAAGCTTTCTTT
TRBJ1-6 TRBD1 TRBV6-5 - CASRRDRDSPLHF TGTGCCAGCAGGAGGGACAGGGATTCACCCCTCCACTTT
TRBJ2-7 TRBD1 TRBV28 - CASSSGQTYEQYF TGTGCCAGCAGTTCGGGACAGACCTACGAGCAGTACTTC
TRBJ2-1 TRBD1 TRBV9 - CASSATGDSYNEQFF TGTGCCAGCAGCGCCACAGGGGATTCCTACAATGAGCAGTTCTTC
TRBJ2-3 - TRBV27 - CASSRASRSPPDTQYF TGTGCCAGCAGTCGCGCCTCGCGGTCACCCCCAGATACGCAGTATTTT
TRBJ1-2 TRBD1 TRBV2 - CASRYRGPGYTF TGTGCCAGCAGGTACAGGGGCCCTGGCTACACCTTC
TRBJ2-3 - TRBV5-1 - CASSAGTIGTDTQYF TGCGCCAGCAGCGCCGGGACAATTGGCACAGATACGCAGTATTTT
TRBJ1-4 - TRBV6-1 - CASSERGGVVATNEKLFF TGTGCCAGCAGTGAACGAGGAGGGGTGGTGGCAACTAATGAAAAACTGTTTTTT
TRBJ1-1 TRBD1 TRBV10-3 - CAIRGTGGDEAFF TGTGCCATCAGGGGGACAGGGGGCGATGAAGCTTTCTTT
TRBJ2-2 TRBD2 TRBV7-8 - CASSVGRGGPRTGELFF TGTGCCAGCAGCGTGGGGCGGGGGGGGCCCCGGACCGGGGAGCTGTTTTTT
TRBJ2-7 TRBD1 TRBV2 - CASSDRDSWYEQYF TGTGCCAGCAGCGACCGGGACAGCTGGTACGAGCAGTACTTC
TRBJ2-5 - TRBV27 - CASSLLGRPGETQYF TGTGCCAGCAGTTTATTGGGCAGGCCAGGGGAGACCCAGTACTTC
TRBJ2-7 - TRBV6-5 - CASSPADEQYF TGTGCCAGCAGTCCGGCGGACGAGCAGTACTTC
TRBJ1-5 - TRBV19 - CASSPRGGPVYSNQPQHF TGTGCCAGTAGCCCCCGGGGGGGGCCGGTTTATAGCAATCAGCCCCAGCATTTT
TRBJ1-6 TRBD1 TRBV19 - CASSRRDSPLSYNSPLHF TGTGCCAGTAGTCGACGGGACAGCCCACTCTCCTATAATTCACCCCTCCACTTT
TRBJ1-2 TRBD1 TRBV19 - CASRTGGIDGYTF TGTGCCAGTAGGACAGGGGGCATTGATGGCTACACCTTC
TRBJ1-5 - TRBV7-3 - CASRDAGTPLPQHF TGTGCCAGCAGAGACGCCGGGACACCCCTGCCCCAGCATTTT
TRBJ2-7 - TRBV10-3 - CAISSRTSGFYEQYF TGTGCCATCAGTAGTCGCACGTCAGGATTCTACGAGCAGTACTTC
TRBJ1-3 TRBD1 TRBV10-3 - CAISANGQGASSGNTIYF TGTGCCATCAGTGCGAACGGACAGGGGGCCAGCTCTGGAAACACCATATATTTT
TRBJ1-1 TRBD1 TRBV18 - CASLSGTVNTEAFF TGTGCCAGCTTATCCGGGACAGTGAACACTGAAGCTTTCTTT
TRBJ1-1 TRBD1 TRBV4-2 - CASSPGTGRITEAFF TGTGCCAGCAGCCCCGGGACAGGGAGAATCACTGAAGCTTTCTTT
TRBJ2-2 TRBD2 TRBV7-9 - CASSSRGVGELFF TGTGCCAGCAGCTCCCGGGGGGTCGGGGAGCTGTTTTTT
TRBJ2-1 - TRBV7-2 - CASSFEGVVYNEQFF TGTGCCAGCAGCTTTGAGGGGGTCGTCTACAATGAGCAGTTCTTC
TRBJ2-7 - TRBV7-6 - CASSLVAGLGDSYEQYF TGTGCCAGCAGCTTAGTGGCGGGTCTCGGTGATTCCTACGAGCAGTACTTC
TRBJ1-1 - TRBV7-9 - CASRLTGDTEAFF TGTGCCAGCAGACTAACTGGCGACACTGAAGCTTTCTTT
TRBJ1-2 - TRBV25-1 - CASSDIKTREGYTF TGTGCCAGCAGTGATATAAAAACTCGTGAAGGCTACACCTTC
TRBJ2-3 - TRBV5-1 - CASSAALSGSTDTQYF TGCGCCAGCAGCGCCGCTCTGAGCGGGAGCACAGATACGCAGTATTTT
TRBJ1-1 - TRBV4-2 - CASSQLRGTEAFF TGTGCCAGCAGCCAACTCAGGGGCACTGAAGCTTTCTTT
TRBJ1-4 - TRBV29-1 - CSGGYGLELFF TGCAGCGGGGGATATGGGCTCGAACTGTTTTTT